These 20 T cell receptor beta chains were all obtained from the same sample, sequenced in a study of blood T cells in healthy people across ages. Next came a second PCR, run for about 7 to 12 cycles, which used a sample-barcoded 5' primer along with a J-beta primer mix. MiXCR was run by TCRdb on the 5' RACE reads, yielding one entry per CDR3 protein. The top ten hold around 11% of the sample, which has approximately 1.5 million distinct CDR3 sequences, about 35% seen once. The sample consisted of blood. The origin of the receptors is a young woman in good health.

This clonotype was found a few times. The rearrangement joins TRBV29-1 to TRBJ1-1; D gene unclear. Germline V gene lookup returns CDR1 SQVTM and CDR2 ANQGSEA. V lost 8 bases, J lost 2 bases, and 18 bases lay in between. The CDR3 has 14 amino acids. CDR3 loop: CSISKTSVNTEAFF. The CDR3 DNA follows: TGCAGCATCTCCAAGACATCGGTAAACACTGAAGCTTTCTTT.

The chain recombines TRBV20-1 with TRBJ2-5, with D possibly TRBD2 on 5 matching bases. This CDR3 spans 13 amino acids. Deletions cut 6 bases from V and 5 bases from J, with 16 bases between. Per the germline V gene, CDR1 is DFQATT and CDR2 is SNEGSKA (reference sequence). The CDR3 region is CSAPPRGRETQYF. For the CDR3, the DNA is TGCAGTGCCCCGCCCCGGGGAAGGGAGACCCAGTACTTC.

This clonotype showed up just a few times. V and J are TRBV24-1 and TRBJ2-1, with D tentatively TRBD1 or TRBD2 (5 bases each). The ends were cut back, 4 bases at V and 3 bases at J, with 15 bases in the middle. There are 16 residues in the CDR3. Germline CDR1 KGHDR, CDR2 SFDVKD. The CDR3 reads CATSDLQASGYNEQFF. CDR3 DNA sequence: TGTGCCACCAGTGACCTACAGGCCAGCGGCTACAATGAGCAGTTCTTC.

This clonotype was counted a few times. The chain recombines TRBV3-1 with TRBJ2-2; no definite D call. Trimming stripped 3 bases from V and 6 bases from J, with 11 bases between. The CDR3 loop spans 14 amino acids. Germline V lookup: CDR1 LGHDT, CDR2 YNNKEL (reference sequence). CDR3 protein: CASSHSESAGELFF. Here the CDR3 DNA reads TGTGCCAGCAGCCATTCAGAGAGCGCCGGGGAGCTGTTTTTT.

V and J are TRBV7-2 and TRBJ2-1; 8 nucleotides line up with TRBD2. CDR3 length: 16 residues. Germline V gives CDR1 SGHTA, CDR2 FQGNSA. Trimming cost V 1 base and J 3 bases; bases outside gene matches: 5. The CDR3 reads CASSLVAGGNYNEQFF. CDR3 DNA: TGTGCCAGCAGCTTAGTGGCGGGGGGCAACTACAATGAGCAGTTCTTC.

This clonotype came up a few times. Germline and junction disagree at one end, which may indicate a read error. This chain connects TRBV7-2 to TRBJ1-2; D is possibly TRBD1 (5 bases). This CDR3 has 14 amino acids. In germline, CDR1 is SGHTA, CDR2 FQGNSA. This chain's CDR3 is CASSLEGSGGGYTF. CDR3 DNA: TGTGCCAGCAGTTTAGAGGGTTCGGGGGGTGGCTACACCTTC.

This clonotype was observed a handful of times. One end of the junction fails to match germline, which may point to a read error. The rearrangement joins TRBV7-2 to TRBJ2-5; 9 positions match TRBD2. Germline CDR1 and CDR2: SGHTA and FQGNSA. The CDR3 length is 14 residues. CDR3: CVSSDVAGEETQYF. The CDR3 DNA sequence: TGTGTCAGCAGTGACGTAGCGGGAGAAGAGACCCAGTACTTC.

The chain recombines TRBV5-1 with TRBJ2-7; TRBD1 is a possible D gene (6 bases). The V end lost 4 bases, the J end lost 6 bases, and 17 bases lay between the germline ends. From germline, CDR1 is SGHRS and CDR2 YFSETQ. The CDR3 totals 14 residues. CDR3 nucleotides: TGCGCCAGCAGCAGACACAGGGATCAACCCGAGCAGTACTTC. This encodes CASSRHRDQPEQYF.

The chain combines TRBV4-1 with TRBJ1-2, with D perhaps TRBD1 (5 bases). V lost 0 bases and J 5 bases, leaving 16 bases between the germline ends. The CDR3 contains 16 residues. In germline, CDR1 is MGHRA, CDR2 YSYEKL. The CDR3 DNA reads as TGCGCCAGCAGCCAAGAAGGGGAGTATGGTTCTTATGGCTACACCTTC. Amino acid sequence: CASSQEGEYGSYGYTF.

In this sample, this clonotype turned up a few times. J is TRBJ2-5 and V is TRBV27; D is tentatively TRBD1 or TRBD2 (7 bases each). The CDR3 is 15 amino acids. Looked up from germline, CDR1 is MNHEY and CDR2 is SMNVEV (reference sequence). Trimming took 4 bases from V and 4 from J, leaving 16 bases between them. The CDR3 loop reads CASSSRQGGRETQYF. The CDR3, as DNA: TGTGCCAGCAGTTCCCGACAGGGAGGGAGAGAGACCCAGTACTTC.

On this clonotype itself: A read error may account for a junction end that differs from germline. The genes are TRBV4-1 and TRBJ1-1; D is unresolved. CDR1 and CDR2 from the germline V gene are MGHRA and YSYEKL. The CDR3 consists of 12 residues. CDR3 bases: TGCGCCAGCAGCCATTCGAACACTGGAGCTTTCTTT. This encodes CASSHSNTGAFF.

This clonotype showed up just a few times. This sequence joins TRBV6-1 and TRBJ1-2; no clear D gene. The CDR3 sequence is 15 residues long. V lost 4 bases to trimming and J lost 8 bases, with 20 bases between them. The germline V gene encodes CDR1 MNHNS and CDR2 SASEGT. The CDR3 DNA reads as TGTGCCAGCAGTGCTCTCGGGAGGGCCTTTGGGGGCTACACCTTC. Translating gives CASSALGRAFGGYTF.

This clonotype was counted only a few times. The chain carries TRBV4-1 and TRBJ2-5, with D hard to call. With 0 bases removed from V and 7 bases from J, the gap between germline ends came to 12 bases. This CDR3 region has 14 residues. CDR1 and CDR2 from the germline V gene are MGHRA and YSYEKL. CDR3: CASSQDDGVATQYF. The DNA of the CDR3 is TGCGCCAGCAGCCAAGACGACGGAGTGGCGACCCAGTACTTC.

In this sample, this clonotype turned up many times. V and J are TRBV5-1 and TRBJ2-5; D gene unclear. V was pared by 0 bases and J by 2 bases, with 8 bases between. The CDR3 runs 14 residues. Germline CDR1 is SGHRS and CDR2 is YFSETQ. The CDR3 protein is CASSLGQQQETQYF. The DNA for the CDR3 is TGCGCCAGCAGCTTGGGCCAGCAACAAGAGACCCAGTACTTC.

The genes are TRBV20-1 and TRBJ2-1, with 7 bases fitting TRBD2. The ends lost 1 base at V and 9 bases at J; junction bases unmatched: 18. The CDR3 spans 17 residues. The germline CDR1 and CDR2 sequences are DFQATT and SNEGSKA (reference sequence). The CDR3 coding sequence is TGCAGTGCTAGAGTGATCCTCCGGGACTACCCCTGGGTTGAGCAGTTCTTC. It yields the protein CSARVILRDYPWVEQFF.

This clonotype was observed a single time. V is TRBV12-3 or TRBV12-4 and J is TRBJ1-3, with D unclear. The CDR3 consists of 14 residues. Trimming took off 7 bases at V and 2 bases at J, with 12 bases between the two ends. CDR3 nucleotides: TGTGCCAGCACCCCGGTAGGGACTGGAAACACCATATATTTT. Amino acid sequence: CASTPVGTGNTIYF.

The chain recombines TRBV2 with TRBJ2-5; tentative D call: TRBD2 (5 bases). Trimming removed 2 bases at V and 4 bases at J, with 11 bases between. The CDR3 is 14 residues long. Germline lookup yields CDR1 SNHLY and CDR2 FYNNEI. CDR3 sequence: CASSELSGRETQYF. The CDR3 region has the DNA TGTGCCAGCAGTGAATTGAGCGGTAGAGAGACCCAGTACTTC. The variable domain in full, with the rest retrieved from reference TRBV2 and TRBJ2-5, is EPEVTQTPSHQVTQMGQEVILRCVPISNHLYFYWYRQILGQKVEFLVSFYNNEISEKSEIFDDQFSVERPDGSNFTLKIRSTKLEDSAMYFCASSELSGRETQYFGPGTRLLVL.

This clonotype has only a few counts. The CDR3 region has the DNA TGCAGCGTTAAATTGGGCCGGGACAGCTCCTACGAGCAGTACTTC. This gives the protein CSVKLGRDSSYEQYF. The rearrangement links TRBV29-1 to TRBJ2-7; 7 nucleotides line up with TRBD1. CDR1 is SQVTM, CDR2 ANQGSEA, per germline. The CDR3 consists of 15 residues. V trimming: 5 bases; J trimming: 0 bases; junction bases outside the gene matches: 10.

The chain employs TRBV27 and TRBJ1-5; D perhaps matches TRBD1 (5 bases). CDR1 MNHEY and CDR2 SMNVEV come from the germline V gene (reference sequence). The V gene lost 1 base and the J gene lost 6 bases, with 13 bases spanning the gap. This CDR3 has 15 amino acids. For the CDR3, the DNA is TGTGCCAGCAGTTTATTCGGCAGGGATAGTCAGCCCCAGCATTTT. It specifies CASSLFGRDSQPQHF.

This sequence joins TRBV24-1 and TRBJ1-2, with D hard to call. CDR3 length: 11 amino acids. With 7 bases removed from V and 5 bases from J, the gap between germline ends came to 7 bases. Germline assignment: CDR1 KGHDR and CDR2 SFDVKD. The CDR3 DNA sequence: TGTGCCACCAGCAACGGGTATGGCTACACCTTC. The encoded protein is CATSNGYGYTF.